This TCR beta chain was identified in a study of CD8 T cells in ankylosing spondylitis. Quantitative barcoded 5'-RACE was used to prepare TCR beta libraries. Via MiXCR, TCRdb re-called the 5' RACE reads, giving one row per CDR3 protein. The table shows approximately 540,000 distinct CDR3 sequences, with roughly 13% occurring only once. On this clonotype: No antigen is known for it.

The study's findings and limits: In ankylosing spondylitis blood, a motif of roughly 8 highly homologous TCR beta variants appeared characteristic. Clones that were linked to disease were CD8+ and were relatively rare in peripheral blood. Previously reported in reactive arthritis synovial fluid and blood were some of the motif variants.

Germline CDR1 reads LGHNT; CDR2 reads FRNRAP. V lost 0 bases and J lost 5, with 19 bases in between. The CDR3 extends over 17 amino acids. The chain has TRBV12-5 and TRBJ2-5; TRBD2 is a possible D gene (5 bases). The receptor's source is a male donor with ankylosing spondylitis. The material sequenced was blood, either unsorted or a sorted T cell fraction (not recorded which). This chain's CDR3 is CASGLVLGDTLTETQYF. CDR3 nucleotide sequence: TGTGCTAGTGGTTTGGTACTAGGTGACACACTGACGGAGACCCAGTACTTC.